This note documents a single T cell receptor (beta chain) sequence. Recruited during active infection, patients (from Seattle) were subsequently followed longitudinally. This sample is drawn from a study of blood T cell repertoires in COVID-19. At the level of the study: The United States, Italy and Spain provided the acute and convalescent COVID-19 samples.

Methods used by the authors: For nucleated cells, counts were estimated from reference gene primer amplification. Repertoires were generated with immunoSEQ multiplex PCR, while TCRdb's copy carries only in-frame clones and drops some. V and J calls and clone size are those listed in that table; D and trimming were worked out from the DNA. This sample has approximately 150,000 clones, with approximately 95% found just once. This CDR3 spans 10 amino acids. Germline V gives CDR1 GTSNPN, CDR2 SVGIG (reference sequence). V gave up 4 bases and J gave up 17 bases; unmatched junction bases: 7. This receptor was taken from an older woman with COVID-19, enrolled during active disease. Material for sequencing was peripheral blood. The chain employs TRBV30 and TRBJ1-4, with TRBD1 matching over 7 bases. CDR3 DNA sequence: TGTGCCTGGATGGGACAGAGAGGTTTTTTT. Its translation: CAWMGQRGFF.